Listed below are T cell receptor beta chains from one sample, sequenced in a study of beta chain bispecific antibodies for T cell cancers. These receptors have no known antigen. A single record per CDR3 protein comes from TCRdb applying MiXCR to the 5' RACE reads. The table shows some 17,000 distinct CDR3 sequences, with 2.1% occurring only once. Input material: healthy donor T cells cultured with leukemia cells. The receptor source for this set is a human donor in good health. Some clones in this sample may be carry-over from other donors' samples. Both conserved end residues are part of each CDR3. A D gene is named only where the DNA matches it firmly. Only part of the rows carry a size: once, few, many, or a class if the clone is expanded.

abundance	v_gene	len	j_gene	d_gene	CDR3nt	CDR3aa
many	TRBV4-1	16	TRBJ1-2	-	TGCGCCAGCAGCCAGGAACACAGGGACCTCATAGAAAGCTACACCTTC	CASSQEHRDLIESYTF
few	TRBV30	14	TRBJ1-6	TRBD1	TGTGCCTGGAGGGACAGGGGGCAATTGTCACCCCTCCACTTT	CAWRDRGQLSPLHF
medium-sized	TRBV6-5	17	TRBJ2-5	TRBD1	TGTGCCAGCAGTTACGTAGGGACAGGGGGCCTCCAAGAGACCCAGTACTTC	CASSYVGTGGLQETQYF
many	TRBV28	12	TRBJ1-1	-	TGTGCCAGCAGTTTTCAGAACACTGAAGCTTTCTTT	CASSFQNTEAFF
many	TRBV20-1	15	TRBJ1-5	-	TGCAGTGCTAGGGACGGCCCGGGGAGCAATCAGCCCCAGCATTTT	CSARDGPGSNQPQHF
many	TRBV4-1	13	TRBJ2-5	-	TGCGCCAGCAGCCCCGGGATCCAAGAGACCCAGTACTTC	CASSPGIQETQYF
many	TRBV11-2	16	TRBJ2-2	-	TGTGCCAGCAGCCCACGAAATAAGAGAGACACCGGGGAGCTGTTTTTT	CASSPRNKRDTGELFF
many	TRBV20-1	15	TRBJ2-2	TRBD2	TGCAGTGCTAGATCGGGAGGGTCAACAGACGGGGAGCTGTTTTTT	CSARSGGSTDGELFF
many	TRBV5-1	13	TRBJ2-1	-	TGCGCCAGCAGCCTACCTCCTGGCAATGAGCAGTTCTTC	CASSLPPGNEQFF
many	TRBV29-1	15	TRBJ1-1	-	TGCAGCGTTGCCTATAGAATCGCCTTGAACACTGAAGCTTTCTTT	CSVAYRIALNTEAFF
many	TRBV5-1	16	TRBJ2-5	-	TGCGCCAGCAGCGGGGGAGGTAGCCCGGAGAAAGAGACCCAGTACTTC	CASSGGGSPEKETQYF
many	TRBV28	15	TRBJ2-3	TRBD1	TGTGCCAGCAGATGGCAGGGGGAAGGCACAGATACGCAGTATTTT	CASRWQGEGTDTQYF
many	TRBV28	14	TRBJ1-1	TRBD1	TGTGCCAGCAGCTCGGCCACAGGGGACACTGAAGCTTTCTTT	CASSSATGDTEAFF
many	TRBV7-2	13	TRBJ2-2	-	TGTGCCAGCAGCTCCTGGAACACCGGGGAGCTGTTTTTT	CASSSWNTGELFF
many	TRBV20-1	13	TRBJ1-2	-	TGCAGTGCTAACCCAAGGGGTAGCTATGGCTACACCTTC	CSANPRGSYGYTF
many	TRBV10-3	13	TRBJ2-3	-	TGTGCCATCAGTGGGGTTGAGGCCGGAACGCAGTATTTT	CAISGVEAGTQYF
few	TRBV19	15	TRBJ2-1	TRBD1	TGTGCCAGTAGTCCCGGGACAGGGGAAGGCGATGAGCAGTTCTTC	CASSPGTGEGDEQFF
-	TRBV30	14	TRBJ1-3	-	TGTGCCTGGAGCGAGGGCGGCGGAGGAAACACCATATATTTT	CAWSEGGGGNTIYF
few	TRBV2	15	TRBJ1-5	-	TGTGCCAGCAGCGCTGTAATAGATAGCAATCAGCCCCAGCATTTT	CASSAVIDSNQPQHF
many	TRBV20-1	13	TRBJ1-1	-	TGCAGTGCCGGAGGAGGGGCGGGCACTGAAGCTTTCTTT	CSAGGGAGTEAFF
many	TRBV29-1	12	TRBJ2-1	-	TGCAGCGTTGAAGGGCTTAGGGATGAGCAGTTCTTC	CSVEGLRDEQFF
many	TRBV7-9	15	TRBJ2-5	-	TGTGCCAGCAGCTTAGCTCTGGGGGGCCTGGAGACCCAGTACTTC	CASSLALGGLETQYF
many	TRBV7-3	15	TRBJ2-1	TRBD2	TGTGCCAGCAGCCCTCTAGGCGGGGGAGACAATGAGCAGTTCTTC	CASSPLGGGDNEQFF
many	TRBV28	14	TRBJ1-1	TRBD1	TGTGCCAGCAGTTTAGTCGGACAGGGCCCTGAAGCTTTCTTT	CASSLVGQGPEAFF
many	TRBV27	15	TRBJ2-1	TRBD2	TGTGCCAGCAGGCCAGCGGGGGGCCCCCTCAATGAGCAGTTCTTC	CASRPAGGPLNEQFF
medium-sized	TRBV5-1	11	TRBJ1-2	TRBD1	TGCGCCAGCAGCTCGGGACAGGTCCTAACCTTC	CASSSGQVLTF
many	TRBV7-6	14	TRBJ2-3	-	TGTGCCAGCAGCCAGGACAGTTTTACAGATACGCAGTATTTT	CASSQDSFTDTQYF
many	TRBV19	15	TRBJ1-1	-	TGTGCCAGTAGTAAGGCCCTCACTCTGCACACTGAAGCTTTCTTT	CASSKALTLHTEAFF
many	TRBV12-3/TRBV12-4	13	TRBJ2-7	-	TGTGCCAGCCAGGACACCCGTTACTACGAGCAGTACTTC	CASQDTRYYEQYF
many	TRBV29-1	10	TRBJ1-1	-	TGCAGCGTTTTGGGGACCGAAGCTTTCTTT	CSVLGTEAFF
many	TRBV5-1	17	TRBJ2-2	TRBD1	TGCGCCAGCAGCTTGCCCCCGGGACAGGTGAACACCGGGGAGCTGTTTTTT	CASSLPPGQVNTGELFF
many	TRBV7-9	11	TRBJ1-1	-	TGTGCCAGCAGGGTCGGGAGTGAAGCTTTCTTT	CASRVGSEAFF
many	TRBV10-2	15	TRBJ1-5	-	TGCGCCAGCAGTGAGACCGCGGGGGGAGGTCAGCCCCAGCATTTT	CASSETAGGGQPQHF
many	TRBV14	11	TRBJ2-1	-	TGTGCCAGCAGCCATTGGAATGAGCAGTTCTTC	CASSHWNEQFF
medium-sized	TRBV10-2	15	TRBJ2-5	-	TGCGCCAGCAGTGAGACGGGTGGGAGAGGAGAGACCCAGTACTTC	CASSETGGRGETQYF
medium-sized	TRBV5-1	16	TRBJ2-7	TRBD1	TGCGCCAGCAGCCGACAGGGCTCGGATGCGGTGAACGAGCAGTACTTC	CASSRQGSDAVNEQYF
many	TRBV5-1	14	TRBJ2-2	TRBD1	TGCGCCAGCAGCTACCTCCAGGGGGACGGGGAGCTGTTTTTT	CASSYLQGDGELFF
many	TRBV6-1	16	TRBJ2-1	TRBD1	TGTGCCAGCACCGAAAGGGGGGGGACAGGGACCGATGAGCAGTTCTTC	CASTERGGTGTDEQFF
medium-sized	TRBV4-1	14	TRBJ2-7	TRBD1	TGCGCCAACCGACCCGGGACAGGCTCCTACGAGCAGTACTTC	CANRPGTGSYEQYF
-	TRBV10-3	19	TRBJ2-5	TRBD2	TGTGCCATCAGTGAGCCCCAGGGACTAGCGGGGGGAGTGGCAGAGACCCAGTACTTC	CAISEPQGLAGGVAETQYF
many	TRBV15	15	TRBJ2-7	-	TGTGCCACCAGCCAGAGTCGGGGGATAGGGTACGAGCAGTACTTC	CATSQSRGIGYEQYF